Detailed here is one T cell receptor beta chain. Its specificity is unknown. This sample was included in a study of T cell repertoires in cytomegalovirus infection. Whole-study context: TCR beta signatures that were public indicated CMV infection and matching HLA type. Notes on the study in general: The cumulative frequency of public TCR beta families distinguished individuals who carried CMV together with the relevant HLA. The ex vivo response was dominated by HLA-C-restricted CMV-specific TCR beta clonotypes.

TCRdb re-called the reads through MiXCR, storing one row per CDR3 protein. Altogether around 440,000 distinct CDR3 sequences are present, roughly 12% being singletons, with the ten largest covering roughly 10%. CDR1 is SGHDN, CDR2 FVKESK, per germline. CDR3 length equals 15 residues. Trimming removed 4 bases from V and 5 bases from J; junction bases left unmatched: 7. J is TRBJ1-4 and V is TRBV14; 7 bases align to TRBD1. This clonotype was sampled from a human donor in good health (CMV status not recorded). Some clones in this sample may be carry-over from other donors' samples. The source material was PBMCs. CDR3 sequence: CASSPSGTANEKLFF. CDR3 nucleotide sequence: TGTGCCAGCAGCCCAAGCGGGACAGCCAATGAAAAACTGTTTTTT.